This TCR beta chain was captured in a study of cytomegalovirus exposure and HLA in healthy donors. Findings of the study overall: Accurate prediction of most subjects' HLA-A and HLA-B alleles from TCR beta sequences was reported. A link between a missense DCLRE1C variant and TCR beta V- and J-gene trimming emerged from a later analysis. In an earlier analysis, in 587 donors, most V segments appeared productive either ~87% or ~30% of the time. Sequencing depth across donors, presence/absence analyses assumed, was roughly uniform.

Notes on this clone: Its antigen is unknown.

The PCR had 60 Vbeta and 13 Jbeta primers. The protocol was immunoSEQ multiplex PCR, while the TCRdb copy is restricted to in-frame clones and leaves out a portion. This sample has over 150,000 clones, with more than 70% found just once. Germline CDR1 SNHLY, CDR2 FYNNEI. V gave up 3 bases and J gave up 6 bases; unmatched junction bases: 6. This CDR3 spans 15 amino acids. The sequencing sample was made of PBMCs. This chain links TRBV2 with TRBJ2-1; 9 bases agree with TRBD1. The TCR originated in a woman in her thirties or forties in good health and CMV-seropositive. The DNA for the CDR3 is TGTGCCAGCAGTGAGTTGGGGGACAGGGCCAATGAGCAGTTCTTC. Protein product: CASSELGDRANEQFF. The whole variable domain, remainder taken from reference TRBV2 and TRBJ2-1, is EPEVTQTPSHQVTQMGQEVILRCVPISNHLYFYWYRQILGQKVEFLVSFYNNEISEKSEIFDDQFSVERPDGSNFTLKIRSTKLEDSAMYFCASSELGDRANEQFFGPGTRLTVL.